The clone carrying this T cell receptor beta chain was found a few times. The sequenced template was cDNA made from the entire isolated RNA. Method: immunoSEQ multiplex PCR; TCRdb's copy keeps in-frame clones and lacks some. Found here are 350,000 to 450,000 clones, over 13% of them singletons; the top ten hold under 0.02%. Germline loops: CDR1 SGHDN, CDR2 FVKESK. This CDR3 comprises 17 residues. V shed 1 base, J shed 3 bases, and the junction held 4 bases outside the gene matches. This sample is part of a study of beta chain features in type 1 diabetes. This TCR derives from a woman between 18 and 29 years old in good health. The chain has TRBV14 and TRBJ2-1; 12 bases match TRBD2. What was sequenced was naive CD4+ T cells from blood. The chain's CDR3 is CASSQGEGLAGYNEQFF. The CDR3 DNA reads TGTGCCAGCAGCCAAGGGGAGGGACTAGCGGGCTACAATGAGCAGTTCTTC.